The present T cell receptor (beta chain) was sequenced within a study of blood T cell repertoires in COVID-19. Study as a whole: Spain, Italy and the United States supplied samples that represented acute and convalescent COVID-19. T cells, B-cell-depleted T cells, or PBMCs provided the cDNA or gDNA that served as material.

Original data processing: Amplification of reference gene primers provided the estimated nucleated cell counts. TCRdb keeps only in-frame clones here, not all; method: immunoSEQ multiplex PCR. V, J and clone size were drawn from that table, and D and trimming were deduced from the DNA. The sample consists of around 120,000 clones, under 75% of them appearing once. This TCR came from a man older than 75 with acute or convalescent COVID-19. The sequencing input was peripheral blood.

The CDR3 reads CASSSAPYRGRTYSPLHF. CDR3 sequence (DNA): TGTGCCAGCAGCTCAGCTCCATACAGGGGGCGGACATATTCACCCCTCCACTTT. V is TRBV7-2 and J is TRBJ1-6; TRBD1 aligns across 9 bases. The ends lost 4 bases at V and 8 bases at J; junction bases unmatched: 15. Germline CDR1 and CDR2: SGHTA and FQGNSA. This CDR3 contains 18 residues.